This T cell receptor (beta chain) was recorded in a study of T-cell reconstitution after alpha-beta-depleted transplantation in children. Study-level findings and limits: It was surviving recipient T cells and thymic progenitors that gave some patients high TCRbeta diversity at day 60. Where alpha-beta T cells came from about two months after transplant was reportedly several hundred expanded graft clones. A year post-transplant, T-cell counts and diversity derived mostly from newly produced T cells.

As it was prepared, the TCRbeta library received unique molecular identifiers. TCRdb analysed the PCR reads with MiXCR anew, one entry per CDR3 protein. The sample lists around 200,000 distinct CDR3 sequences, approximately 19% seen once, with just under 45% in the top ten. The V end lost 5 bases, the J end lost 5 bases, and 7 bases lay between the germline ends. The CDR3 contains 12 residues. Germline V gene data show CDR1 as WSHSY and CDR2 as SAAADI. This clonotype was detected many times. Its antigen is not identified. This chain links TRBV10-2 with TRBJ2-1; D unresolved. The sequences come from PBMCs, mostly from graft donor cells, collected 360 days after TCRalphabeta/CD19-depleted stem cell transplant. The origin of this receptor is a male patient between 2 and 15 years old who had a stem cell transplant for acute lymphoblastic leukemia, so the T cells may come from the graft donor. Here the CDR3 reads CASSQSDNEQFF. The CDR3 DNA sequence: TGCGCCAGCAGTCAATCCGACAATGAGCAGTTCTTC.